This is a list of T cell receptor beta chains from one sample in a study of blood T cell repertoires in COVID-19. The protocol was immunoSEQ multiplex PCR, while the TCRdb copy is restricted to in-frame clones and leaves out a portion. The sample has around 130,000 clones; around 85% are singletons. Sequenced input: peripheral blood. The receptors shown here come from a human donor in a cohort sampled during active COVID-19. Each CDR3 is given with its conserved first and last residue. The D gene is left open where the match is weak. Expanded clones are given a class, and other clones once, few, many or no size at all.

j_call	clone_size	v_call	d_call	cdr3_nt	cdr3_aa
TRBJ2-1	NA	TRBV7-2	TRBD2	TGTGCCAGCAGCAGTCCCTGGCGGGGGGGCATGGGCAATGAGCAGTTCTTC	CASSSPWRGGMGNEQFF
TRBJ2-3	NA	TRBV30	NA	TGTGCCTCCCACGGGGGATCGACAGATACGCAGTATTTT	CASHGGSTDTQYF
TRBJ1-3	NA	TRBV29-1	NA	TGCAGCGTTGAAGCCCCCCCTTCTGGAAACACCATATATTTT	CSVEAPPSGNTIYF
TRBJ2-1	NA	TRBV6-2/TRBV6-3	TRBD2	TGTGCCAGCAGTTACCCTAGCGGGAGGATCAATGAGCAGTTCTTC	CASSYPSGRINEQFF
TRBJ1-2	NA	TRBV11-2	TRBD1	TGTGCCAGCAGCTCCTCGGGACAGGGGTGGTATGGCTACACCTTC	CASSSSGQGWYGYTF
TRBJ2-2	NA	TRBV4-3	TRBD1	TGCGCCAGCAGGCAGGGGGCCGGCACCGGGGAGCTGTTTTTT	CASRQGAGTGELFF
TRBJ1-5	many	TRBV13	NA	TGTGCCAGCAGCTTAGGGCTGAGTAATCAGCCCCAGCATTTT	CASSLGLSNQPQHF
TRBJ2-5	few	TRBV27	TRBD1	TGTGCCAGCAGTTTGTCGGGACAGGGAGAGACCCAGTACTTC	CASSLSGQGETQYF
TRBJ2-1	NA	TRBV7-3	TRBD1	TGTGCCAGCAGCTTCACAGGGGGCGCTTCCAATGAGCAGTTCTTC	CASSFTGGASNEQFF
TRBJ1-1	NA	TRBV11-1	TRBD1	TGTGCCAGCAGCTCGACCTGGACAGGGGACACTGAAGCTTTCTTT	CASSSTWTGDTEAFF
TRBJ1-4	NA	TRBV11-2	TRBD1	TGTGCCAGCAGCTTAGCCGGACAGGGTAATGAAAAACTGTTTTTT	CASSLAGQGNEKLFF
TRBJ1-4	NA	TRBV5-1	TRBD1	TGCGCCAGCAGCTTGATTCCCCTGGCAGGGGGCCGAGAAAAACTGTTTTTT	CASSLIPLAGGREKLFF
TRBJ2-1	NA	TRBV5-1	NA	TGCGCCAGCAAGTTAGTACAGGTGAGCAATGAGCAGTTCTTC	CASKLVQVSNEQFF
TRBJ1-6	NA	TRBV4-3	TRBD1	TGCGCCAGCAGCCAAGTCGGCACAGGGGGTAATTCACCCCTCCACTTT	CASSQVGTGGNSPLHF
TRBJ1-5	NA	TRBV28	TRBD1	TGTGCCAGCAGTTTGGGCAGACAGGGGCTTAGCAATCAGCCCCAGCATTTT	CASSLGRQGLSNQPQHF
TRBJ2-3	NA	TRBV19	TRBD2	TGTGCCAGTAGACAAAGACTAGCGGGGGCCAACACAGATACGCAGTATTTT	CASRQRLAGANTDTQYF
TRBJ1-1	NA	TRBV7-2	TRBD1	TGTGCCAGCAGCTTAGTTCGGACAGGGACTGAAGCTTTCTTT	CASSLVRTGTEAFF
TRBJ2-2	NA	TRBV7-2	NA	TGTGCCAGCAGCAAAGGGGGGGGTTTGGCCGGGGAGCTGTTTTTT	CASSKGGGLAGELFF
TRBJ2-1	NA	TRBV14	TRBD2	TGTGCCAGCAGCCTTACCGGACTAGCGGTCTCCTACAATGAGCAGTTCTTC	CASSLTGLAVSYNEQFF
TRBJ1-2	NA	TRBV25-1	NA	TGTGCCAGCAGTGAGCCCGGGGGCTATGGCTACACCTTC	CASSEPGGYGYTF
TRBJ1-2	NA	TRBV11-2	TRBD1	TGTGCCAGCAGCTTACAGACAGGGGGCTTTGGCTACACCTTC	CASSLQTGGFGYTF
TRBJ2-1	NA	TRBV5-1	NA	TGCGCCAGCAGCACTCAGGGATATGACAATGAGCAGTTCTTC	CASSTQGYDNEQFF
TRBJ2-3	few	TRBV2	TRBD1	TGTGCCAGCAGTAACAGGGGGCTTTGGGGAGATACGCAGTATTTT	CASSNRGLWGDTQYF
TRBJ1-1	NA	TRBV2	NA	TGTGCCAGCAGTGAACTTCGGGTTTTGAACACTGAAGCTTTCTTT	CASSELRVLNTEAFF
TRBJ1-5	many	TRBV6-5	NA	TGTGCCAGCAGTAAGACGCCGGAGGGCAATCAGCCCCAGCATTTT	CASSKTPEGNQPQHF
TRBJ2-3	NA	TRBV5-6	TRBD2	TGTGCCAGCAGCTCGCTAGCGGGAGAGCCAGCTACGCAGTATTTT	CASSSLAGEPATQYF
TRBJ2-3	once	TRBV14	NA	TGTGCCAGCAGCCAAGATCTACAGGGCACAGATACGCAGTATTTT	CASSQDLQGTDTQYF
TRBJ1-2	NA	TRBV27	NA	TGTGCCAGCAGTTTTCGGCAGGGCCTGGGGGGCTACACCTTC	CASSFRQGLGGYTF